These 27 T cell receptor beta chains were sequenced from one sample in a study of control samples from healthy donors and cancer patients. Sequencing used immunoSEQ multiplex PCR; TCRdb keeps in-frame clones, though not all of them. The sample lists roughly 24,000 clones; 82% were seen once. The sample was PBMCs. The receptors come from a man between 60 and 75 years old with colorectal cancer.

The chain couples TRBV7-9 to TRBJ1-2; no reliable D call. V was cut by 0 bases and J by 8 bases, with 13 bases left in between. The CDR3 length is 14 residues. CDR1 SEHNR and CDR2 FQNEAQ come from the germline V gene (reference sequence). CDR3 nucleotides: TGTGCCAGCAGCTTAGCGTCTGGAGGGTCAGGCTACACCTTC. This gives the protein CASSLASGGSGYTF.

The rearrangement uses TRBV6-6 and TRBJ2-7; 10 bases agree with TRBD1. V trimming: 6 bases; J trimming: 0 bases; junction bases outside the gene matches: 5. The CDR3 extends over 15 amino acids. Germline CDR1 is MNHNY and CDR2 is SVGAGI (reference sequence). This chain's CDR3 is CASSLGQGSSYEQYV. DNA for the CDR3: TGTGCCAGCAGCTTGGGACAGGGGAGCTCCTACGAGCAGTACGTC.

V usage is TRBV11-3 and J usage is TRBJ2-3; 13 bases agree with TRBD2. J was trimmed by 2 bases and V by 5 bases; bases with no gene match: 4. The CDR3 sequence is 16 residues long. Germline CDR1 SGHNT, CDR2 YENEEA. The CDR3 reads CASSATSGGFTDTQYF. The CDR3 nucleotides are TGTGCCAGCAGCGCGACTAGCGGGGGGTTCACAGATACGCAGTATTTT.

This chain uses TRBV28 with TRBJ1-1; TRBD1 might be the D (6 bases). Deletions cut 5 bases from V and 1 base from J, with 11 bases between. CDR1 and CDR2 (germline): MDHEN, SYDVKM. The CDR3 length is 14 residues. The CDR3 coding sequence is TGTGCCAGCAGTGCCGTAGGGGGGAACACTGAAGCTTTCTTT. Translated, it gives CASSAVGGNTEAFF.

This clone was seen only a few times. The chain uses TRBV28 and TRBJ2-7, with 13 bases matching TRBD2. The CDR3 runs 16 residues. V shed 5 bases, J shed 6 bases, and the junction held 10 bases outside the gene matches. Germline V gene sequence: CDR1 MDHEN, CDR2 SYDVKM. The CDR3 DNA sequence: TGTGCCAGCAGTCCTGGCCGAACTAGCGGGGGGGGCGAGCAGTACGTC. Its protein is CASSPGRTSGGGEQYV.

The chain recombines TRBV5-1 with TRBJ1-4; no clear D. Trimming left V 4 bases short and J 13 bases short, with 17 bases between. Germline V gene data show CDR1 as SGHRS and CDR2 as YFSETQ. This CDR3 is 13 amino acids long. CDR3 protein: CASSPDPGWRLFF. The CDR3 nucleotides read TGCGCCAGCAGCCCGGACCCCGGGTGGAGACTGTTTTTT. The variable domain in full, with the rest retrieved from reference TRBV5-1 and TRBJ1-4, is KAGVTQTPRYLIKTRGQQVTLSCSPISGHRSVSWYQQTPGQGLQFLFEYFSETQRNKGNFPGRFSGRQFSNSRSEMNVSTLELGDSALYLCASSPDPGWRLFFGSGTQLSVL.

This sequence joins TRBV6-5 and TRBJ1-1; D is undetermined. The V gene lost 2 bases and the J gene lost 6 bases, with 13 bases spanning the gap. This CDR3 comprises 14 residues. Germline CDR1 MNHEY, CDR2 SVGAGI. The CDR3 nucleotides are TGTGCCAGCAGTTACGCACGGGGAGGAGCTGAAGCTTTCTTT. The encoded protein is CASSYARGGAEAFF.

The V gene is TRBV7-9, the J gene TRBJ2-7; 11 bases are a match to TRBD1. The CDR3 totals 14 residues. V shed 6 bases, J shed 3 bases, and the junction held 4 bases outside the gene matches. Germline CDR1 reads SEHNR; CDR2 reads FQNEAQ (reference sequence). CDR3 in amino acids: CASRSGTGGYEQYF. The CDR3 DNA is TGTGCCAGCAGGAGCGGGACAGGGGGCTACGAGCAGTACTTC.

Only one count was recorded for this clone. This sequence joins TRBV6-1 and TRBJ1-2; D remains ambiguous. The V and J ends lost 3 bases and 2 bases respectively, with 1 base between them. The CDR3 contains 11 residues. Germline V gene lookup returns CDR1 MNHNS and CDR2 SASEGT. Written as DNA, the CDR3 is TGTGCCAGCAGTGACAACTATGGCTACACCTTC. It translates to CASSDNYGYTF.

The J gene is TRBJ1-3, the V gene TRBV6-6, with D possibly being TRBD1 (6 bases). The CDR3 is 16 residues long. The germline V and J ends were trimmed by 2 bases and 1 base, with 12 bases remaining between them. Per the germline V gene, CDR1 is MNHNY and CDR2 is SVGAGI (reference sequence). CDR3 sequence reads: CASSYGRDKSGNTIYF. CDR3 DNA: TGTGCCAGCAGTTACGGGAGGGACAAGTCTGGAAACACCATATATTTT.

The chain links TRBV5-1 to TRBJ2-6, with unresolved D. There are 16 residues in the CDR3. CDR1 and CDR2 from the germline V gene are SGHRS and YFSETQ. Trimming took off 6 bases at V and 8 bases at J, with 21 bases between the two ends. The CDR3, as DNA: TGCGCCAGCAAGCCTGCCGGTCAGGCAGTGTCCAACGTCCTGACTTTC. Translated, it gives CASKPAGQAVSNVLTF.

This CDR3 reads CASSLIGNLLDEQFF. CDR3 coding DNA: TGCGCCAGCAGCTTAATAGGGAACCTCTTAGATGAGCAGTTCTTC. This rearrangement joins TRBV5-1 to TRBJ2-1; no clear D. This CDR3 comprises 15 residues. Between the trimmed V and J ends, which lost 2 bases and 8 bases, there was a span of 17 bases. Germline CDR1 is SGHRS and CDR2 is YFSETQ.

This chain connects TRBV6-5 to TRBJ1-1; the match to TRBD1 covers 7 bases. CDR1 is MNHEY, CDR2 SVGAGI, per germline. Trimming removed 7 bases from V and 4 bases from J; junction bases left unmatched: 6. This CDR3 has 13 amino acids. Here the CDR3 DNA reads TGTGCCAGCAAGGGGGACAGTTTCACTGAAGCTTTCTTT. Residues: CASKGDSFTEAFF.

The count of this clone is one. The rearrangement uses TRBV7-9 and TRBJ1-5, with 8 bases identical to TRBD1. Germline V gives CDR1 SEHNR, CDR2 FQNEAQ (reference sequence). With V trimmed by 5 bases and J by 6 bases, 12 bases remained unmatched. The CDR3 totals 16 residues. The CDR3: CASSAYQGAKSQPQHF. The CDR3 nucleotides read TGTGCCAGCAGCGCGTACCAGGGGGCTAAGAGTCAGCCCCAGCATTTT.

This clone has just one count. The chain carries TRBV6-1 and TRBJ2-2, with 10 nucleotides matching TRBD1. CDR3 size: 15 residues. Trimming removed 3 bases from V and 6 bases from J; junction bases left unmatched: 4. Germline lookup yields CDR1 MNHNS and CDR2 SASEGT. The CDR3 reads CASSDPGTGAGELFF. In nucleotides, the CDR3 is TGTGCCAGCAGTGACCCCGGGACAGGGGCCGGGGAGCTGTTTTTT.

The chain is built from TRBV19 and TRBJ1-5; D remains ambiguous. CDR3 size: 14 residues. The germline CDR1 and CDR2 sequences are LNHDA and SQIVND (reference sequence). Trimming removed 3 bases from V and 1 base from J, with 7 bases in between. In nucleotides, the CDR3 is TGTGCCAGTAGTATTTGGAGAAGCAATCAGCCCCAGCATTTT. Encoded protein: CASSIWRSNQPQHF.

This chain uses TRBV7-2 with TRBJ1-5, with TRBD1 matching over 7 bases. Germline CDR1 is SGHTA and CDR2 is FQGNSA. V shed 4 bases, J shed 5 bases, and the junction held 8 bases outside the gene matches. This CDR3 is 15 amino acids long. In nucleotides, the CDR3 is TGTGCCAGCAGCTCTCGACAGGGTGTGGATCAGCCCCAGCATTTT. This gives the protein CASSSRQGVDQPQHF. Full variable domain (remainder filled in from reference TRBV7-2 and TRBJ1-5): GAGVSQSPSNKVTEKGKDVELRCDPISGHTALYWYRQSLGQGLEFLIYFQGNSAPDKSGLPSDRFSAERTGGSVSTLTIQRTQQEDSAVYLCASSSRQGVDQPQHFGDGTRLSIL.

In nucleotides, the CDR3 is TGTGCCAGCAGTGATGCGACCGGTGAAAAACTGTTTTTT. Translating it yields CASSDATGEKLFF. The J gene is TRBJ1-4, the V gene TRBV6-4; D not certain. This CDR3 has 13 residues. Germline CDR1 is MRHNA and CDR2 is SNTAGT. V lost 3 bases, J lost 7 bases, and 9 bases lay in between.

The chain couples TRBV9 to TRBJ1-3; weak D call: TRBD1 (6 bases). CDR3 length: 14 residues. Per germline, CDR1 SGDLS and CDR2 YYNGEE. V dropped 3 bases and J dropped 9 bases, with 16 bases sitting between them. The CDR3 region is CASSAEGGRGTIYF. CDR3 nucleotide sequence: TGTGCCAGCAGCGCGGAGGGGGGCCGGGGCACCATATATTTT.

This rearrangement joins TRBV7-9 to TRBJ1-3, with 7 positions matching TRBD1. Germline CDR1 SEHNR, CDR2 FQNEAQ (reference sequence). The CDR3 sequence is 16 residues long. The V and J ends lost 0 bases and 3 bases, in that order; junction bases with no gene match: 5. The DNA of the CDR3 is TGTGCCAGCAGCTTAGCCCCTGACAGGGATGGAAACACCATATATTTT. Amino acid sequence: CASSLAPDRDGNTIYF.

The genes are TRBV4-1 and TRBJ1-2; D remains ambiguous. The germline V gene has CDR1 MGHRA and CDR2 YSYEKL. The CDR3 runs to 15 residues. V dropped 1 base and J dropped 1 base, with 10 bases sitting between them. The CDR3 sequence: CASSQGLPFNYGYTF. The CDR3 nucleotides read TGCGCCAGCAGCCAAGGTCTCCCTTTTAACTATGGCTACACCTTC.

The V call is TRBV6-2 or TRBV6-3, the J call TRBJ1-2; tentatively, D is TRBD1 (5 bases). Trimming shortened V by 6 bases and J by 8 bases, and 22 bases separated the two germline ends. The germline CDR1 and CDR2 sequences are MNHEY and SVGEGT. The CDR3 contains 15 residues. The CDR3 spells CASSHYEGLQRGYTF. The CDR3 DNA is TGTGCCAGCAGCCACTATGAGGGACTCCAGCGGGGCTACACCTTC.

J is TRBJ1-5 and V is TRBV5-6; D is unresolved. Trimming shortened V by 0 bases and J by 0 bases, and 10 bases separated the two germline ends. Germline lookup yields CDR1 SGHDT and CDR2 YYEEEE. CDR3 length: 16 residues. CDR3 sequence (DNA): TGTGCCAGCAGCTTGGACGGAAAATTTAGCAATCAGCCCCAGCATTTT. It encodes CASSLDGKFSNQPQHF.

This chain uses TRBV7-9 with TRBJ1-1; the match to TRBD1 covers 11 bases. Germline CDR1 and CDR2: SEHNR and FQNEAQ (reference sequence). The CDR3 has 13 residues. Trimming removed 5 bases from V and 10 bases from J; junction bases left unmatched: 6. The CDR3 bases are TGTGCCAGCAGCGACGGACAGGGGGCGTCAGCTTTCTTT. Translated, it gives CASSDGQGASAFF.

This clone was seen only once. This may stem from a read error, because a much larger clone lies one nucleotide away. At the DNA level, this CDR3 is encoded by other sequences in the same sample as well. The chain joins TRBV9 to TRBJ2-2; 12 nucleotides agree with TRBD1. From germline, CDR1 is SGDLS and CDR2 YYNGEE. This CDR3 is 16 amino acids long. The CDR3 sequence is CASSGRDRGPTGELFF. The DNA of the CDR3 is TGTGCCAGCAGCGGACGGGACAGGGGGCCCACCGGGGAGCTATTTTTT.

The genes are TRBV3-1 (or the pseudogene TRBV3-2) and TRBJ1-5, with D maybe TRBD1 (5 bases). The CDR3 covers 18 residues. V lost 1 base and J 3 bases, leaving 19 bases between the germline ends. Germline lookup yields CDR1 LGHDT and CDR2 YNNKEL (reference sequence). This CDR3 is CASSQARGRGEDNQPQHF. CDR3 in DNA: TGTGCCAGCAGCCAAGCCCGAGGGAGGGGTGAAGACAATCAGCCCCAGCATTTT.

The chain employs TRBV19 and TRBJ2-7, with 8 bases lining up with TRBD1. CDR3 length: 15 amino acids. Germline V gene data show CDR1 as LNHDA and CDR2 as SQIVND (reference sequence). V was clipped by 1 base and J by 2 bases; unmatched bases: 4. Written as DNA, the CDR3 is TGTGCCAGTAGTATAGCCTCGGGACAGGCCTACGAGCAGTACTTC. Translated: CASSIASGQAYEQYF. The full variable domain, rest sourced from reference TRBV19 and TRBJ2-7, is DGGITQSPKYLFRKEGQNVTLSCEQNLNHDAMYWYRQDPGQGLRLIYYSQIVNDFQKGDIAEGYSVSREKKESFPLTVTSAQKNPTAFYLCASSIASGQAYEQYFGPGTRLTVT.